This T cell receptor (beta chain) originates from a study of blood T cell repertoires in COVID-19. Study background: The United States, Italy and Spain supplied acute and convalescent COVID-19 samples.

Per the germline V gene, CDR1 is SGHRS and CDR2 is YFSETQ. V lost 4 bases and J lost 0, with 7 bases in between. This CDR3 spans 13 amino acids. Per the original data handling: The assay estimated nucleated cells by amplifying reference gene primers. Here immunoSEQ multiplex PCR was the method, and the copy in TCRdb shows in-frame clones only, minus some. V and J calls and clone size are given by that table; D and trimming were obtained from the DNA. Of about 220,000 clones in the sample, about nine tenths were seen once. This study enrolled people aged 18 to 89 from under 25 US geographic areas. The specimen was PBMCs or T cells enriched from blood (not recorded which). The V and J genes are TRBV5-1 and TRBJ1-1; D ambiguous. The clonotype comes from a middle-aged woman with acute COVID-19. The CDR3 sequence: CASSRDVNTEAFF. In DNA, the CDR3 is TGCGCCAGCAGCCGGGATGTGAACACTGAAGCTTTCTTT. The variable domain in full, with the rest retrieved from reference TRBV5-1 and TRBJ1-1, is KAGVTQTPRYLIKTRGQQVTLSCSPISGHRSVSWYQQTPGQGLQFLFEYFSETQRNKGNFPGRFSGRQFSNSRSEMNVSTLELGDSALYLCASSRDVNTEAFFGQGTRLTVV.